This TCR beta chain was found in a study of radiotherapy plus CTLA-4 blockade in lung cancer. TCRdb's table, derived via immunoSEQ multiplex PCR, lists solely in-frame clones and lacks some. This table holds about 50,000 clones, about 83% found once. Sequences were derived from peripheral blood, sampled from a patient treated with radiotherapy plus ipilimumab. The TCR was taken from a human donor with non-small cell lung cancer whose response to radiotherapy plus ipilimumab could not be evaluated.

DNA for the CDR3: TGTGCCAGCAGCTGGACAGTCTATGGCTACACCTTC. Translating it yields CASSWTVYGYTF. J is TRBJ1-2 and V is TRBV5-8; D might be TRBD1 (6 bases). The CDR3 totals 12 residues. CDR1 SGHTS and CDR2 YDEGEE come from the germline V gene. V lost 3 bases to trimming and J lost 4 bases, with 7 bases between them.